This T cell receptor beta chain was identified in a study of PD-1 blockade in classical Hodgkin lymphoma. Every patient was affected by relapse after autologous stem cell transplantation, while exposure to brentuximab vedotin was not uniform. Using immunoSEQ multiplex PCR, the repertoire was profiled, and TCRdb retains in-frame clones only, with some absent. Of almost 100,000 clones listed, 92% are singletons. CDR1 and CDR2 (germline): SGDLS, YYNGEE. J gave up 1 base and V 2 bases, and 11 bases lay outside the gene matches. This CDR3 has 19 residues. General study results and limits: Excluded were patients who started nivolumab under 1 year after ASCT, a group that had lower diversity. Only CD4+ TCR diversity, not CD8+, had risen significantly by C4D1. Baseline TCR diversity was reportedly lower in newly diagnosed patients than in healthy donors. It was reported as lower still in relapsed/refractory patients. Diversity similar to that of newly diagnosed patients was seen at baseline in complete responders.

This clone was seen a single time. Its antigen is unidentified. The chain links TRBV9 to TRBJ2-6; TRBD2 aligns across 8 bases. The sequences come from peripheral blood mononuclear cells (PBMCs), collected at baseline. This TCR came from a human donor with classical Hodgkin lymphoma. CDR3 residues: CASSVVPSGRRSGANVLTF. CDR3 sequence (DNA): TGTGCCAGCAGCGTCGTTCCTAGCGGGCGGAGGTCTGGGGCCAACGTCCTGACTTTC.